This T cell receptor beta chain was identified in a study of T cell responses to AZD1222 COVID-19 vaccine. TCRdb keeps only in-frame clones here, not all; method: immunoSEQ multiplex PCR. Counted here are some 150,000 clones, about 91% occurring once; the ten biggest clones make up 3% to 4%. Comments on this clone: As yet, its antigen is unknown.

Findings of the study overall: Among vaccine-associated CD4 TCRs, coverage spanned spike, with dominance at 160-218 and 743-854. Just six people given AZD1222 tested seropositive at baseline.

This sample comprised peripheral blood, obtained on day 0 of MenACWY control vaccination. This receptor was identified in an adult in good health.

This CDR3 is CASSPTPGLAGGSDTQYF. CDR3 in DNA: TGTGCCAGCAGCCCAACCCCGGGACTAGCGGGAGGCTCAGATACGCAGTATTTT. The chain is built from TRBV7-3 and TRBJ2-3; 15 positions agree with TRBD2. J was trimmed by 4 bases and V by 5 bases; bases with no gene match: 10. The CDR3 is 18 residues long. CDR1 is SGHTA and CDR2 is FQGTGA in the germline V gene.